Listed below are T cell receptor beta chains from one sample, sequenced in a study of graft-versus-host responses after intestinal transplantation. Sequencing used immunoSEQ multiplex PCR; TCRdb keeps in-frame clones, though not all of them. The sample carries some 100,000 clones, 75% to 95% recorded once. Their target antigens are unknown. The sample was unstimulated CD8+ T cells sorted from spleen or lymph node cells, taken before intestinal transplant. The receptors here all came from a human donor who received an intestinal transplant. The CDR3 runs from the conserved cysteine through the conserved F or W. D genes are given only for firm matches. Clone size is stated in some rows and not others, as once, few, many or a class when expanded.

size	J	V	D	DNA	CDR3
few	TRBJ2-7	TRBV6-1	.	TGTGCCAGCAGTGCTTTGCAGGACAATTCCTACGAGCAGTACTTC	CASSALQDNSYEQYF
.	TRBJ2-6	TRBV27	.	TGTGCCAGCAGTTCGGACAGCTCTGGGGCCAACGTCCTGACTTTC	CASSSDSSGANVLTF
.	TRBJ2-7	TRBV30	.	TGTGCCTGGAGTGGGGCCCTCTACGAGCAGTACTTC	CAWSGALYEQYF
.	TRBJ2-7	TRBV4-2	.	TGTGCCAGCAGCCAAGATGGGCCCCATGACGAGCAGTACTTC	CASSQDGPHDEQYF
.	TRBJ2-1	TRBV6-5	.	TGTGCCAGCAGAGCCATAGCCCCGTTTAATGAGCAGTTCTTC	CASRAIAPFNEQFF
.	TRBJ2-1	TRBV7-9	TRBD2	TGTGCCAGCAGCCCGAATGCGGGAGGGCCGTGGGAGCAGTTCTTC	CASSPNAGGPWEQFF
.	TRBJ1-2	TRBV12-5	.	TGTGCTAGTGGTTTGGTACTTGGGGGCTACACCTTC	CASGLVLGGYTF
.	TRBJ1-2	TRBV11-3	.	TGTGCCAGCAGCTTTGAGGAGATTTTGGGACCACGGAGCTACACCTTC	CASSFEEILGPRSYTF
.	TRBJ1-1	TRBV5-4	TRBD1	TGTGCCAGCAGCCGTTATGGGACAGAGAGAGTCATGAACACTGAAGCTTTCTTT	CASSRYGTERVMNTEAFF
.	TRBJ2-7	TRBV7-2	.	TGTGCCAGCAGCTTAGTCTTAGGGGACACCTACGAGCAGTACTTC	CASSLVLGDTYEQYF
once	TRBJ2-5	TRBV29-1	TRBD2	TGCAGCGTTGGAGTCGGGACTAGCGGGGGGGCCCTACAAGAGACCCAGTACTTC	CSVGVGTSGGALQETQYF
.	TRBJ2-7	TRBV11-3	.	TGTGCCAGCAGCTCCCAAGAGGGGTACGAGCAGTACTTC	CASSSQEGYEQYF
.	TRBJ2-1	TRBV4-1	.	TGCGCCAGCAGCCAAGAATTACCGGAGGGGGCCTACAATGAGCAGTTCTTC	CASSQELPEGAYNEQFF
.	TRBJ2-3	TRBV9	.	TGTGCCAGCAGCCCCCACTCCCATACGCAGTATTTT	CASSPHSHTQYF
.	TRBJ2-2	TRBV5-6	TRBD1	TGTGCCAGCAGCTTGGGGACAGGGCTATTTAGTGGGGAGCTGTTTTTT	CASSLGTGLFSGELFF
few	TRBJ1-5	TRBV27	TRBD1	TGTGCCAGCAGTTTATTTGGGACAGGGTATGTTGGCAATCAGCCCCAGCATTTT	CASSLFGTGYVGNQPQHF
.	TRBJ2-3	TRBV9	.	TGTGCCAGCACGACGGGGACATTCGCAGATACGCAGTATTTT	CASTTGTFADTQYF
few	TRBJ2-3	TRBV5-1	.	TGCGCCAGCAGCTTCTTGGGTAGGGCGGGTACAGATACGCAGTATTTT	CASSFLGRAGTDTQYF
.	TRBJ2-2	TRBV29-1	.	TGCAGCGTTGAAGATGGCCGGAGGGGGGCGAACACCGGGGAGCTGTTTTTT	CSVEDGRRGANTGELFF
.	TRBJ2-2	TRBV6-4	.	TGTGCCAGCAGTGAAAGTTCGGCCGGGGAGCTGTTTTTT	CASSESSAGELFF
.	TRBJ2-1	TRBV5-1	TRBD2	TGCGCCAGCAGCTTGGAAGCGGGAGGAACCTACAATGAGCAGTTCTTC	CASSLEAGGTYNEQFF
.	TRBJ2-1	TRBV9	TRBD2	TGTGCCAGCAGCTCTCGGACTAGTCCCTTGCATGAGCAGTTCTTC	CASSSRTSPLHEQFF
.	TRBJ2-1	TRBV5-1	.	TGCGCCAGCAGCCTTTACGGGGCTTGGTTCTTC	CASSLYGAWFF
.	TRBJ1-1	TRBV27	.	TGTGCCAGCAGTTTAGCCAGCGAGAACACTGAAGCTTTCTTT	CASSLASENTEAFF
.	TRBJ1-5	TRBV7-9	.	TGTGCCAGCAGCCCTATAGAATACAATCAGCCCCAGCATTTT	CASSPIEYNQPQHF
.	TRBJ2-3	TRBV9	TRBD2	TGTGCCAGCAGCACGCGGGGGGGAACTTTCACAGATACGCAGTATTTT	CASSTRGGTFTDTQYF
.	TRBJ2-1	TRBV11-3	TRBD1	TGTGCCAGCAGCACCGGGACAGGGGGCTATGAACAGTTCTTC	CASSTGTGGYEQFF
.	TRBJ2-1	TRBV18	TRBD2	TGTGCCAGCTCACCCTGGACTAGCGGGACGGACAATGAGCAGTTCTTC	CASSPWTSGTDNEQFF
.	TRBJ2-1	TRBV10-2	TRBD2	TGCGCCAGCAGTGTACTTAGTCCGGGACTAGCGGGAAATGAGCAGTTCTTC	CASSVLSPGLAGNEQFF
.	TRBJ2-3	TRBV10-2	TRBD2	TGCGCCAGCAGTGAGTGGTCCAGCGGGGGATCAGATACGCAGTATTTT	CASSEWSSGGSDTQYF
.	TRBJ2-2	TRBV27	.	TGTGCCAGCAGCCTTATAGACACCGGGGAGCTGTTTTTT	CASSLIDTGELFF
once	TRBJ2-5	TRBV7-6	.	TGTGCCAGCAGCCCCGAGACGGAGACCCAGTACTTC	CASSPETETQYF
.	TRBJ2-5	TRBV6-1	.	TGTGCCAGCAGTTATAGCGGAGAGACCCAGTACTTC	CASSYSGETQYF
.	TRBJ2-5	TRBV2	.	TGTGCCAGCAGTGAAGCGACGGAACAAGAGACCCAGTACTTC	CASSEATEQETQYF
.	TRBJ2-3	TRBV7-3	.	TGTGCCAGCAGCTTACGCGGGGCGGAGTCAGATACGCAGTATTTT	CASSLRGAESDTQYF
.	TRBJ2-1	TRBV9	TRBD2	TGTGCCAGCAGCGCGAGCGGGGGGGATTACAATGAGCAGTTCTTC	CASSASGGDYNEQFF
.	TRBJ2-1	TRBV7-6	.	TGTGCCAGCAGCTTAGAGGCGGGACACAATGAGCAGTTCTTC	CASSLEAGHNEQFF
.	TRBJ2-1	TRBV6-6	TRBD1	TGTGCCAGCAGTTACGGGACAGGGATGAATGAGCAGTTCTTC	CASSYGTGMNEQFF
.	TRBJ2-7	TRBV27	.	TGTGCCAGCAGTTTCTTTGTGGGGCAACGTTACGAGCAGTACTTC	CASSFFVGQRYEQYF
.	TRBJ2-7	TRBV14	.	TGTGCCAGCAGTCTGATCCCCTACGAGCAGTACTTT	CASSLIPYEQYF
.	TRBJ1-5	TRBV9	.	TGTGCCAGCAGCGTAGATGGGGCAAGAGGCCAGCCCCAGCATTTT	CASSVDGARGQPQHF
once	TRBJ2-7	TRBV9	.	TGTGCCAGCAGCGTAGAGGGCAGCCCCTCCTACGAGCAGTACTTC	CASSVEGSPSYEQYF
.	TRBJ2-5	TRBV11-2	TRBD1	TGTGCCAGCAGCTTAGGGTACAGGGGTGAGACCCAGTACTTC	CASSLGYRGETQYF
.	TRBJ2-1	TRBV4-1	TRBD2	TGCGCCAGCAGCCCAGGGGTACTAGCGGATTCTTACAATGAGCAGTTCTTC	CASSPGVLADSYNEQFF
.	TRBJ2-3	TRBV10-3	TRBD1	TGTGCCATCAGTGGACAGGGTCGGGACACAGATACGCAGTATTTT	CAISGQGRDTDTQYF
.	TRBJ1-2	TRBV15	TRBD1	TGTGCCACCAGCAGAGGACAGGGGTTCTATGGCTACACCTTC	CATSRGQGFYGYTF
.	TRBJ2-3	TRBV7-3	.	TGTGCCAGCAGCTCCAGCCTGGGCGGGGATAGCACAGATACGCAGTATTTT	CASSSSLGGDSTDTQYF
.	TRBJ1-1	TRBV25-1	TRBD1	TGTGCCAGCAGTCCCCGGGACAGGTACACTGAAGCTTTCTTT	CASSPRDRYTEAFF
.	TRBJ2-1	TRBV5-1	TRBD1	TGCGCCAGCAGCTTGGGACAGGGTCAGGGTCGTGAGCAGTTCTTC	CASSLGQGQGREQFF
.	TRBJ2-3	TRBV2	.	TGTGCCACTCAGCGGTATAGCACAGATACGCAGTATTTT	CATQRYSTDTQYF
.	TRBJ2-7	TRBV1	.	TGCACCAGCAGCCAAGGACGGACTTCCTACGAGCAGTACTTC	CTSSQGRTSYEQYF
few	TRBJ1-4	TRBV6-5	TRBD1	TGTGCCAGCAGTTATGAGGGGGCGACTAATGAAAAACTGTTTTTT	CASSYEGATNEKLFF
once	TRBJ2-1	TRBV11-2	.	TGTGCCAGCAGCTTGACAAGGAGCTCCTACAATGAGCAGTTCTTC	CASSLTRSSYNEQFF